These 13 T cell receptor beta chains came from one sample sequenced in a study of shared clonotypes between healthy human individuals. Naive CD8 isolation took CD45RO-negative cells positively selected for CCR7 and excluded terminally differentiated effector memory CD45RA+ cells. Produced via immunoSEQ multiplex PCR; TCRdb's table is partial and in-frame only. The profile shows just over 2,000,000 clones, around 96% of them singletons. Sample: naive CD8+ T cells sorted from blood. The origin of the receptors is a man in his late teens or twenties in good health.

The genes are TRBV27 and TRBJ1-2; 9 positions agree with TRBD1. V trimming: 5 bases; J trimming: 7 bases; junction bases outside the gene matches: 5. Germline V gene lookup returns CDR1 MNHEY and CDR2 SMNVEV (reference sequence). The CDR3 is 13 amino acids. The chain's CDR3 is CASSPWDRAGYTF. CDR3 DNA: TGTGCCAGCAGTCCCTGGGACAGGGCTGGCTACACCTTC.

Concerning this clone itself: The same CDR3 also results from other DNA sequences found in this sample. This sequence joins TRBV9 and TRBJ2-7; D is tentatively TRBD1 or TRBD2 (5 bases each). The germline V and J ends were trimmed by 0 bases and 2 bases, with 9 bases remaining between them. The CDR3 has 14 residues. CDR1 is SGDLS, CDR2 YYNGEE, per germline. This chain's CDR3 is CASSVGDGAYEQYF. The DNA of the CDR3 is TGTGCCAGCAGCGTAGGGGACGGGGCCTACGAGCAGTACTTC.

The V and J genes are TRBV23-1 and TRBJ1-2; D gene uncertain. TRBV23-1 is an ORF for which the function is uncertain. V dropped 4 bases and J dropped 10 bases, with 7 bases sitting between them. The CDR3 runs to 10 residues. The CDR3 here is CASSPILYTF. In DNA form, the CDR3 reads TGCGCCAGCAGTCCGATCCTCTACACCTTC.

Concerning this clone: The sample contains more than one DNA sequence encoding this CDR3. The chain recombines TRBV19 with TRBJ1-2; 8 bases are a match to TRBD1. The germline V gene has CDR1 LNHDA and CDR2 SQIVND (reference sequence). The CDR3 has 15 amino acids. Trimming at V came to 4 bases and at J to 4 bases, leaving 8 bases not matched to a gene. The CDR3 sequence is CASSTGQGGGYGYTF. DNA of the CDR3: TGTGCCAGTAGTACCGGACAGGGAGGAGGCTATGGCTACACCTTC.

Note on this clone: Given a much more abundant clone one base away, this may be a read error. The sample holds other DNA sequences that translate to the same CDR3. The chain employs TRBV2 and TRBJ2-7; no clear D. With 4 bases removed from V and 4 bases from J, the gap between germline ends came to 2 bases. The CDR3 runs 10 residues. Germline V gene data show CDR1 as SNHLY and CDR2 as FYNNEI. The CDR3 DNA is TGTGCCAGCAGTGGATACGAGCAGTACTTC. Translating it yields CASSGYEQYF.

V and J are TRBV11-2 and TRBJ2-7; 8 positions match TRBD2. The ends lost 5 bases at V and 3 bases at J; junction bases unmatched: 9. Germline V gives CDR1 SGHAT, CDR2 FQNNGV. This CDR3 region has 15 residues. Written as DNA, the CDR3 is TGTGCCAGCAGCGTCTTCGGCGGGGGGTACTACGAGCAGTACTTC. Translation: CASSVFGGGYYEQYF.

Of note for this clone: The same CDR3 also results from other DNA sequences found in this sample. The chain is built from TRBV4-1 and TRBJ2-7; D call uncertain. This CDR3 region has 13 residues. The germline gives CDR1 MGHRA, CDR2 YSYEKL. Between the trimmed V and J ends, which lost 0 bases and 1 base, there was a span of 4 bases. Here the CDR3 reads CASSQEASYEQYF. CDR3 sequence (DNA): TGCGCCAGCAGCCAAGAGGCTTCCTACGAGCAGTACTTC.

The chain employs TRBV30 and TRBJ2-7, with D perhaps matching TRBD1 (6 bases). Germline CDR1 is GTSNPN and CDR2 is SVGIG (reference sequence). The CDR3 sequence is 16 residues long. Trimming removed 0 bases from V and 5 bases from J, with 20 bases in between. The CDR3 sequence is CAWSVGAGEYLDEQYF. The CDR3 DNA reads TGTGCCTGGAGTGTAGGGGCAGGGGAGTATCTGGACGAGCAGTACTTC.

A remark on this clone: The same CDR3 also results from other DNA sequences found in this sample. This chain connects TRBV4-1 to TRBJ2-7; 8 nucleotides align to TRBD1. With 4 bases clipped from V and 4 bases from J, the junction kept 3 bases outside the gene matches. Germline V CDR1 and CDR2: MGHRA, YSYEKL. This CDR3 is built from 13 residues. As DNA, the CDR3 is TGCGCCAGCAGCCCAGGGGGCTCTTACGAGCAGTACTTC. It codes for CASSPGGSYEQYF.

This chain uses TRBV6-5 with TRBJ2-7; 9 bases fit TRBD1. The V gene's germline CDR1 is MNHEY and CDR2 SVGAGI. The CDR3 extends over 13 amino acids. After removal of 2 bases from V and 5 bases from J, the junction contained 1 base not matched to a gene. The CDR3 reads CASSYRTGDEQYF. The DNA of the CDR3 is TGTGCCAGCAGTTACCGGACAGGGGACGAGCAGTACTTC.

The chain uses TRBV7-9 and TRBJ2-1; 8 nucleotides align to TRBD2. CDR3 length equals 13 residues. The V segment lost 4 bases and the J segment 7 bases; nucleotides outside the gene matches: 3. Germline CDR1 SEHNR, CDR2 FQNEAQ (reference sequence). CDR3 residues: CASSYGLANEQFF. CDR3 bases: TGTGCCAGCAGCTACGGACTAGCTAATGAGCAGTTCTTC. Full variable domain (outside the CDR3, taken from reference TRBV7-9 and TRBJ2-1): DTGVSQNPRHKITKRGQNVTFRCDPISEHNRLYWYRQTLGQGPEFLTYFQNEAQLEKSRLLSDRFSAERPKGSFSTLEIQRTEQGDSAMYLCASSYGLANEQFFGPGTRLTVL.

A few counts support this clone. The chain recombines TRBV2 with TRBJ1-1; perhaps TRBD1 as D (5 bases). This CDR3 contains 13 residues. Germline assignment: CDR1 SNHLY and CDR2 FYNNEI. V was shortened by 4 bases and J by 7 bases, with 13 bases between the two germline ends. For the CDR3, the DNA is TGTGCCAGCAGTGGGGAAGGGGCGGTTGAAGCTTTCTTT. Protein sequence: CASSGEGAVEAFF.

The J gene is TRBJ1-2, the V gene TRBV5-1; tentatively, D is TRBD1 (6 bases). CDR1 SGHRS and CDR2 YFSETQ come from the germline V gene. Trimming removed 4 bases from V and 8 bases from J, with 15 bases in between. The CDR3 sequence is 13 residues long. For the CDR3, the DNA is TGCGCCAGCAGCCTGGAAACAGGGTTCGGCTACACCTTC. Translation gives CASSLETGFGYTF.